This T cell receptor (beta chain) emerged from a study of T cell repertoires and Cas9 in healthy adults. Study findings and constraints: Reportedly, SpCas9-reactive effector T cell proliferation and function were mitigated by SpCas9-reactive Tregs in vitro.

Points on this clone: Its antigen is undetermined.

The trim removed 8 bases at V and 6 bases at J, leaving 9 bases unmatched. Germline-derived CDR1 and CDR2 are SGHTA and FQGTGA. CDR3 length: 14 amino acids. The assay was immunoSEQ multiplex PCR, and TCRdb's table has in-frame clones only and misses some. Of approximately 22,000 clones in the sample, 85% to 95% were seen once. The TCR comes from a human donor in good health. The sample consisted of CD4+ effector T cells (CD127+, CD25-, CD137-, CD154-) from PBMCs; culture status not recorded. The gene calls are TRBV7-3 and TRBJ2-2; 7 nucleotides line up with TRBD2. This chain's CDR3 is CASRPLGGAGELFF. The CDR3 DNA reads as TGTGCCAGCCGGCCGCTTGGGGGGGCCGGGGAGCTGTTTTTT.